This T cell receptor beta chain came from a study of blood T cell repertoires in COVID-19. Overall study: COVID-19 samples collected from the United States, Italy and Spain covered acute and convalescent phases. T cells, B-cell-depleted T cells, or PBMCs provided the cDNA or gDNA that served as material.

Authors' methods: Nucleated cell number was recorded as an estimate derived from reference gene primer amplification. Clones were sequenced by immunoSEQ multiplex PCR, and TCRdb holds only the in-frame ones, with some missing. Clone size and V and J calls were adopted from that table, with D and trimming inferred from the DNA. The sample holds about 120,000 clones, around 86% seen once. The CDR3 is made up of 16 amino acids. The V segment lost 3 bases and the J segment 3 bases; nucleotides outside the gene matches: 4. CDR1 and CDR2 from the germline V gene are SGDLS and YYNGEE. This chain joins TRBV9 and TRBJ1-6; TRBD1 matches 9 bases. The sequenced sample consisted of peripheral blood. The receptor was derived from a man aged 35 to 55 with acute or convalescent COVID-19. This chain's CDR3 is CASSEQGAGYNSPLHF. CDR3 nucleotide sequence: TGTGCCAGCAGCGAACAGGGGGCGGGCTATAATTCACCCCTCCACTTT.